The T cell receptor (beta chain) under discussion was sequenced for a study of control samples from healthy donors and cancer patients. Assay: immunoSEQ multiplex PCR; the TCRdb copy retains only in-frame clones and omits some. The table records approximately 120,000 clones, more than 70% of them present only once. CDR3 length: 14 amino acids. V gave up 3 bases and J gave up 0 bases, with 8 bases separating them. In germline, CDR1 is GTSNPN, CDR2 SVGIG (reference sequence). This sequence joins TRBV30 and TRBJ1-4; D is ambiguous. The clonotype comes from a man aged 55-75 years in good health. Sequences were obtained from blood. This CDR3 reads CAWRWGTTNEKLFF. DNA for the CDR3: TGTGCCTGGAGATGGGGTACAACTAATGAAAAACTGTTTTTT.